This T cell receptor beta chain emerged from a study of identical twins. Healthy Caucasians were all of the donors. General study findings and limits: Modelling approaches yielded underestimates of out-of-frame TCR alpha sharing between monozygotic twins. While abundant cord blood beta clonotypes carried fewer insertions, memory repertoires showed no such pattern. Researchers caution that invariant MAIT and iNKT cells could partly confound zero-insertion analyses.

One entry per CDR3 protein results from TCRdb running MiXCR on the 5' RACE reads. This sample has 1.5 million to 2 million distinct CDR3 sequences, with less than 40% found just once. As for this clonotype: Antigen: not known.

V lost 1 base and J lost 13, with 23 bases in between. This CDR3 is 16 amino acids long. The germline gives CDR1 SGHAT, CDR2 FQNNGV. The rearrangement links TRBV11-2 to TRBJ2-4, with a tentative D call TRBD1 (5 bases). Sample: cord blood. This sequence was found in a newborn girl in good health. DNA for the CDR3: TGTGCCAGCAGCTTAGCAGCAGGGAATCCCTACAATGAGCAGTACTTC. It translates to CASSLAAGNPYNEQYF.